Listed here are 17 T cell receptor beta chains from one sample, sequenced in a study of T cell changes during pregnancy in multiple sclerosis. This table comes from immunoSEQ multiplex PCR, and its TCRdb copy is limited to in-frame clones, with some not included. The sample yields tens of thousands of clones, 85% to 90% seen once. The sample in question was CD8+ T cells from peripheral blood mononuclear cells, obtained before pregnancy. These receptor sequences come from a female donor with multiple sclerosis, enrolled in a pregnancy study.

CDR3 sequence reads: CASSYPGLAGSYEQYF. The DNA for the CDR3 is TGTGCCAGCAGTTACCCCGGACTAGCGGGTTCCTACGAGCAGTACTTC. The chain employs TRBV6-5 and TRBJ2-7; TRBD2 aligns across 11 bases. V was pared by 2 bases and J by 1 base, with 4 bases of the junction left unmatched. The germline V gene has CDR1 MNHEY and CDR2 SVGAGI. There are 16 residues in the CDR3.

The J gene is TRBJ2-1, the V gene TRBV15; D might be TRBD2 (5 bases). V shed 2 bases and J shed 4 bases, with 9 bases lying between them. The CDR3 contains 14 residues. Germline-derived CDR1 and CDR2 are LNHNV and YYDKDF (reference sequence). CDR3 in amino acids: CATSRLGLYNEQFF. CDR3 nucleotides: TGTGCCACCAGCAGACTAGGACTGTACAATGAGCAGTTCTTC.

V usage is TRBV28 and J usage is TRBJ2-2; TRBD2 agrees at 15 bases. There are 19 residues in the CDR3. Germline V lookup: CDR1 MDHEN, CDR2 SYDVKM. The ends lost 2 bases at V and 1 base at J; junction bases unmatched: 5. CDR3 in amino acids: CASSLPPGLAGGNTGELFF. DNA for the CDR3: TGTGCCAGCAGTTTACCCCCGGGACTAGCGGGAGGGAACACCGGGGAGCTGTTTTTT.

V is TRBV27 and J is TRBJ1-1; D is ambiguous. This CDR3 is built from 16 residues. Trimming removed 5 bases at V and 5 bases at J, with 21 bases between. Germline values: CDR1 MNHEY, CDR2 SMNVEV (reference sequence). The CDR3 region has the DNA TGTGCCAGCAGTCCCCCTTCGGGTCCCCTTGCGACTGAAGCTTTCTTT. Translation: CASSPPSGPLATEAFF.

The chain couples TRBV7-3 to TRBJ2-3; maybe TRBD1 (6 bases). The CDR3 is made up of 14 amino acids. Trimming stripped 8 bases from V and 0 bases from J, with 12 bases between. Germline-derived CDR1 and CDR2 are SGHTA and FQGTGA. CDR3: CASSPDRSTDTQYF. DNA of the CDR3: TGTGCCAGCTCCCCGGACAGAAGCACAGATACGCAGTATTTT. The entire variable domain, with the rest obtained from reference TRBV7-3 and TRBJ2-3, is as follows: GAGVSQTPSNKVTEKGKYVELRCDPISGHTALYWYRQSLGQGPEFLIYFQGTGAADDSGLPNDRFFAVRPEGSVSTLKIQRTERGDSAVYLCASSPDRSTDTQYFGPGTRLTVL.

V is TRBV6-1 and J is TRBJ2-5; 8 nucleotides match TRBD1. Trimming at V came to 4 bases and at J to 4 bases, leaving 8 bases not matched to a gene. CDR1 and CDR2 (germline): MNHNS, SASEGT. The CDR3 is 15 amino acids. The CDR3 DNA sequence: TGTGCCAGCAGTGCCGGGACAGGCGGGCCAGAGACCCAGTACTTC. Its protein is CASSAGTGGPETQYF.

V usage is TRBV2 and J usage is TRBJ2-7; a weak D match, TRBD2 (7 bases). Trimming stripped 1 base from V and 2 bases from J, with 18 bases between. Germline V CDR1 and CDR2: SNHLY, FYNNEI. The CDR3 sequence is 17 residues long. CDR3 sequence: CASSEGGASGGTYEQYF. The CDR3 nucleotides read TGTGCCAGCAGTGAAGGGGGGGCTAGCGGAGGAACCTACGAGCAGTACTTC.

The genes are TRBV9 and TRBJ2-2; 8 nucleotides line up with TRBD1. This CDR3 contains 15 residues. V trimming: 2 bases; J trimming: 6 bases; junction bases outside the gene matches: 6. CDR1 and CDR2 from the germline V gene are SGDLS and YYNGEE. The CDR3 loop reads CASSVYQTGAGELFF. The CDR3 region has the DNA TGTGCCAGCAGCGTCTATCAGACAGGGGCCGGGGAGCTGTTTTTT.

The chain has TRBV19 and TRBJ2-1, with TRBD1 matching 7 bases. The ends lost 4 bases at V and 9 bases at J; junction bases unmatched: 6. From germline, CDR1 is LNHDA and CDR2 SQIVND (reference sequence). The CDR3 is 13 residues long. CDR3 in amino acids: CASSTLTGAEQFF. CDR3 coding DNA: TGTGCCAGTAGTACCCTCACAGGGGCTGAGCAGTTCTTC.

This chain links TRBV11-3 with TRBJ2-1, with 8 bases identical to TRBD2. Germline V gene sequence: CDR1 SGHNT, CDR2 YENEEA. Trimming took 4 bases from V and 5 from J; bases not matched to a gene: 10. This CDR3 is built from 16 residues. The CDR3 spells CASSSPAREDNNEQFF. DNA for the CDR3: TGTGCCAGCAGCTCCCCTGCGCGGGAGGATAACAATGAGCAGTTCTTC.

J is TRBJ1-1 and V is TRBV6-1, with D maybe TRBD1 (6 bases). The germline CDR1 and CDR2 sequences are MNHNS and SASEGT. V lost 2 bases, J lost 6 bases, and 13 bases lay in between. The CDR3 runs 14 residues. In DNA, the CDR3 is TGTGCCAGCAGTGAATACCAGGGGATTTCTGAAGCTTTCTTT. Its protein is CASSEYQGISEAFF.

The chain employs TRBV9 and TRBJ2-1; the match to TRBD2 covers 7 bases. CDR3 length: 16 amino acids. V trimming: 0 bases; J trimming: 8 bases; junction bases outside the gene matches: 11. CDR1 SGDLS and CDR2 YYNGEE come from the germline V gene. The CDR3 DNA follows: TGTGCCAGCAGCGTAGCTCGACAGCGGGATAGGGATGAGCAGTTCTTC. Translation gives CASSVARQRDRDEQFF.

This clone was picked up a small number of times. V and J are TRBV7-8 and TRBJ1-1; D remains unclear. V was clipped by 1 base and J by 4 bases, with 10 bases between them. From germline, CDR1 is SGHVS and CDR2 FQNEAQ. The CDR3 is made up of 14 amino acids. CDR3 loop: CASSLVPLGTEAFF. For the CDR3, the DNA is TGTGCCAGCAGCTTAGTCCCACTTGGCACTGAAGCTTTCTTT. The variable domain in full, completed from reference TRBV7-8 and TRBJ1-1, reads GAGVSQSPRYKVAKRGQDVALRCDPISGHVSLFWYQQALGQGPEFLTYFQNEAQLDKSGLPSDRFFAERPEGSVSTLKIQRTQQEDSAVYLCASSLVPLGTEAFFGQGTRLTVV.

This chain uses TRBV6-1 with TRBJ2-6; tentatively, D is TRBD1 (5 bases). Trimming removed 0 bases from V and 0 bases from J, with 6 bases in between. There are 16 residues in the CDR3. The germline V gene encodes CDR1 MNHNS and CDR2 SASEGT. CDR3 nucleotide sequence: TGTGCCAGCAGTGAAGCGGGGCTCTCTGGGGCCAACGTCCTGACTTTC. Its protein is CASSEAGLSGANVLTF.

The chain uses TRBV27 and TRBJ2-1; 13 bases match TRBD2. Germline-derived CDR1 and CDR2 are MNHEY and SMNVEV (reference sequence). CDR3 length: 16 residues. Trimming at V came to 3 bases and at J to 6 bases, leaving 5 bases not matched to a gene. CDR3 sequence reads: CASSFRLAGGRNEQFF. DNA for the CDR3: TGTGCCAGCAGTTTCCGACTAGCGGGAGGCCGCAATGAGCAGTTCTTC.

The V call is TRBV4-1, the J call TRBJ2-1, with D hard to call. The CDR3 spans 17 residues. With 1 base removed from V and 4 bases from J, the gap between germline ends came to 17 bases. Germline CDR1 MGHRA, CDR2 YSYEKL. The CDR3 loop is CASSQALVFRYYNEQFF. The CDR3 DNA reads as TGCGCCAGCAGCCAAGCCCTAGTATTCCGATATTACAATGAGCAGTTCTTC.

This CDR3 is CASSEGGIHEQFF. The CDR3 nucleotides are TGTGCCAGCAGTGAAGGCGGGATCCATGAGCAGTTCTTC. V gene TRBV6-4 combines with J gene TRBJ2-1, with TRBD2 as a possible D gene (6 bases). V was cut by 3 bases and J by 8 bases, with 11 bases left in between. Germline CDR1 MRHNA, CDR2 SNTAGT. CDR3 size: 13 residues.